This T cell receptor (beta chain) was recovered during a study of T cell responses to AZD1222 COVID-19 vaccine. The ends lost 5 bases at V and 6 bases at J; junction bases unmatched: 12. Germline values: CDR1 LNHDA, CDR2 SQIVND (reference sequence). CDR3 length: 16 amino acids. Method: immunoSEQ multiplex PCR; TCRdb's copy keeps in-frame clones and lacks some. The table includes about 110,000 clones, approximately 90% detected once. The V call is TRBV19, the J call TRBJ2-7; 11 bases match TRBD1. This clonotype was sampled from an adult who received the AZD1222 COVID-19 vaccine. The input for sequencing was peripheral blood, taken 28 days after the second AZD1222 dose. Written as DNA, the CDR3 is TGTGCCAGTAGTCCCAGCACCGGGACAGGGGGTAGCGAGCAGTACTTC. Its translation: CASSPSTGTGGSEQYF.